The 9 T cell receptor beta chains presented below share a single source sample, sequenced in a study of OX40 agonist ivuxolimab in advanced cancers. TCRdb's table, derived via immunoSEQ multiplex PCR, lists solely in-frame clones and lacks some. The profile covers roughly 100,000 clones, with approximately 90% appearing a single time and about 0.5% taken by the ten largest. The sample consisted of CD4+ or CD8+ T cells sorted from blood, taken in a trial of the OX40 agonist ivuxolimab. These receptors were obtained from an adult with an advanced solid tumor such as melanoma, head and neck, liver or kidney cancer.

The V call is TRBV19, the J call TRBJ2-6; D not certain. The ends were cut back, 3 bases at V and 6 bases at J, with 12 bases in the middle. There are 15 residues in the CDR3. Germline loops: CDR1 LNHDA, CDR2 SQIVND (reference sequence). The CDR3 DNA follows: TGTGCCAGTAGTATCGGCTTATCTCAGGCCAACGTCCTGACTTTC. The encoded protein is CASSIGLSQANVLTF.

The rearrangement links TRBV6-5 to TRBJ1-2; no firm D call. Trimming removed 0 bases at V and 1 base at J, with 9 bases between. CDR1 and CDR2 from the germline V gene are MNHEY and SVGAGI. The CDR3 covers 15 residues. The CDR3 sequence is CASSYSFASNYGYTF. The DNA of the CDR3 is TGTGCCAGCAGTTACTCGTTCGCGAGTAACTATGGCTACACCTTC.

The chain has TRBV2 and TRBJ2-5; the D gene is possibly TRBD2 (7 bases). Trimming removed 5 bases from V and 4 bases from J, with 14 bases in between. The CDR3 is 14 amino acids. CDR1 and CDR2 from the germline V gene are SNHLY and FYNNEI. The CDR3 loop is CASSPTGGGETQYF. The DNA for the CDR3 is TGTGCCAGCAGTCCTACGGGGGGCGGAGAGACCCAGTACTTC.

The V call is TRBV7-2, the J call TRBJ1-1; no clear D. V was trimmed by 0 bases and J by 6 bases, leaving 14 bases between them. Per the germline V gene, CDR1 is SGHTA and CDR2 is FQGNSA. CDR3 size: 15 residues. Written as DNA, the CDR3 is TGTGCCAGCAGCTTAGCGAGCCGGGAAACGGCTGAAGCTTTCTTT. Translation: CASSLASRETAEAFF.

This CDR3 reads CAWSLPGQNQPQHF. The CDR3 DNA follows: TGTGCCTGGAGTTTACCGGGACAGAATCAGCCCCAGCATTTT. This chain links TRBV30 with TRBJ1-5; 7 bases match TRBD1. Germline trimming cut 2 bases from V and 4 bases from J; bases unmatched to any gene: 5. CDR3 length equals 14 residues. Germline V gives CDR1 GTSNPN, CDR2 SVGIG (reference sequence).

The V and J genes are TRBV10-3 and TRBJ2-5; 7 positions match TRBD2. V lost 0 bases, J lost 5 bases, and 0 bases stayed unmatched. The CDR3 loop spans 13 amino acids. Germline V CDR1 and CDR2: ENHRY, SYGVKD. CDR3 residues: CAISESGGETQYF. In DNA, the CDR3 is TGTGCCATCAGTGAGTCGGGAGGGGAGACCCAGTACTTC.

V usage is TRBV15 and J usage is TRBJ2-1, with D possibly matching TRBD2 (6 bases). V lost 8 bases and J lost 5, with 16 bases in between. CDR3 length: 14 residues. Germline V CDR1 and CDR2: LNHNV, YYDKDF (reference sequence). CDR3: CATGKRVGDNEQFF. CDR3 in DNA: TGTGCCACCGGCAAGCGGGTGGGGGACAATGAGCAGTTCTTC.

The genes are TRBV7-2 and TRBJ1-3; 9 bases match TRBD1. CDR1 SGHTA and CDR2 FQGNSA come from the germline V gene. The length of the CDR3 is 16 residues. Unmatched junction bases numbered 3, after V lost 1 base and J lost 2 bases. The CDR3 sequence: CASSLVGQGAGNTIYF. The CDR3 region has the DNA TGTGCCAGCAGCTTAGTGGGACAGGGAGCTGGAAACACCATATATTTT.

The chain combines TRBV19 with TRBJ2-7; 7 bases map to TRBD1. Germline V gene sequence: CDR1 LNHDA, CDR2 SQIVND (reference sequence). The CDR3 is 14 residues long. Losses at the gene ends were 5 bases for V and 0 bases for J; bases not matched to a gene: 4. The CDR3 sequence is CASSQDRFSYEQYF. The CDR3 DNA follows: TGTGCCAGTAGTCAGGACAGGTTCTCCTACGAGCAGTACTTC.